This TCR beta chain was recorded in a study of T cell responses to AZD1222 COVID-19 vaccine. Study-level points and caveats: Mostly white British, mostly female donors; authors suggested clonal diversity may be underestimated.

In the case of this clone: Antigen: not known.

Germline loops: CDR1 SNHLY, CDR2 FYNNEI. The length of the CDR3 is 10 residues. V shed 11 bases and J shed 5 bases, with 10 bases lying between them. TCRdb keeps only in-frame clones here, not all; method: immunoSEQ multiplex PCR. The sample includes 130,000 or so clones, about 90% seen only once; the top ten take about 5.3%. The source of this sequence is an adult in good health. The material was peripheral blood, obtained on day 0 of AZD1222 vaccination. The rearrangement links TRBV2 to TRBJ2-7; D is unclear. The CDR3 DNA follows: TGTGCCGCAGGAGCAGACGAGCAGTACTTC. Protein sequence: CAAGADEQYF.